This T cell receptor (beta chain) comes out of a study of cytomegalovirus exposure and HLA in healthy donors. Points from the study as a whole: TCR beta chain V- and J-gene trimming was linked, in a later analysis, to a missense variant in DCLRE1C.

CDR3 length equals 15 residues. Germline-derived CDR1 and CDR2 are SGHNT and YENEEA. V lost 3 bases to trimming and J lost 6 bases; unmatched junction nucleotides: 8. In regard to this clone: No antigen is known for it.

PCR amplification relied on 60 Vbeta primers (plus 13 Jbeta primers). Method: immunoSEQ multiplex PCR; TCRdb's copy keeps in-frame clones and lacks some. The table records about 160,000 clones, more than 70% of them present only once. The material sequenced was PBMCs. The clonotype comes from a male donor in good health and CMV-seropositive. The rearrangement uses TRBV11-3 and TRBJ1-2; TRBD1 aligns across 9 bases. In DNA form, the CDR3 reads TGTGCCAGCAGCTTCGGACCGGGACAGGGTGATGGCTACACCTTC. Its protein is CASSFGPGQGDGYTF.